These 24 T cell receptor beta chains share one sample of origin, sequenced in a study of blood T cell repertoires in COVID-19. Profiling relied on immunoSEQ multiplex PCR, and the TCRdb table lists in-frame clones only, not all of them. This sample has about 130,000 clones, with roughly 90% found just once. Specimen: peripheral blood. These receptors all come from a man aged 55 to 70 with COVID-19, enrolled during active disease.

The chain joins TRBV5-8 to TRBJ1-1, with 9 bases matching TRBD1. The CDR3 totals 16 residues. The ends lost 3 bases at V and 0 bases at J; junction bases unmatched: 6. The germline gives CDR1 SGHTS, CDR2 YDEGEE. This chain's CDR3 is CASSWGGTGMNTEAFF. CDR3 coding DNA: TGTGCCAGCAGCTGGGGGGGGACAGGGATGAACACTGAAGCTTTCTTT.

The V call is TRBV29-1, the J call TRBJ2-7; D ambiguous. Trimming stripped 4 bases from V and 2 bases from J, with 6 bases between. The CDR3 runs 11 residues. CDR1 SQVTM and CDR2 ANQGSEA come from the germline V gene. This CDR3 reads CSVGLTYEQYF. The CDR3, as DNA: TGCAGCGTTGGGCTTACCTACGAGCAGTACTTC.

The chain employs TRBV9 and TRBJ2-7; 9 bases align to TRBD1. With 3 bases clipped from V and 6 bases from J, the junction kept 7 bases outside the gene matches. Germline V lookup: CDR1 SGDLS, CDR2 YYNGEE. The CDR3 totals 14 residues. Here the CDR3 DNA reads TGTGCCAGCAGCGAGCACAGGGGGCTAGGCGAGCAGTACTTC. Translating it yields CASSEHRGLGEQYF.

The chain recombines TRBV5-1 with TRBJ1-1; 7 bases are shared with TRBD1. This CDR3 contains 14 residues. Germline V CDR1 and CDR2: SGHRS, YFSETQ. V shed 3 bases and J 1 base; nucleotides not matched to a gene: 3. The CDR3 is CASSYRGSNTEAFF. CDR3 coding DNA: TGCGCCAGCAGCTACAGGGGTTCGAACACTGAAGCTTTCTTT.

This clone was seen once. CDR3 residues: CATSPGTDPYNEQFF. Here the CDR3 DNA reads TGTGCCACCAGTCCCGGGACAGACCCCTACAATGAGCAGTTCTTC. The chain is built from TRBV24-1 and TRBJ2-1; 7 nucleotides agree with TRBD1. The trim removed 6 bases at V and 2 bases at J, leaving 6 bases unmatched. CDR3 length: 15 residues. The germline V gene has CDR1 KGHDR and CDR2 SFDVKD.

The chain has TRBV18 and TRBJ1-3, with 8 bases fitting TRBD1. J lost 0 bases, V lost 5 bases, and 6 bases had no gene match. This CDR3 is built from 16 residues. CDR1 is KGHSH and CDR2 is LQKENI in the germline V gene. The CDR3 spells CASSSRDRSSGNTIYF. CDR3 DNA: TGTGCCAGCTCATCCCGGGACAGGAGCTCTGGAAACACCATATATTTT.

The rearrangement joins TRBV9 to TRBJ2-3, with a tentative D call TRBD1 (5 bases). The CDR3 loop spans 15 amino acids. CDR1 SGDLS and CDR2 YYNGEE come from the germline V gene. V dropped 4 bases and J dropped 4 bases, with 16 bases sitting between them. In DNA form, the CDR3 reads TGTGCCAGCAGCCCGACAGACCACATCGCAGATACGCAGTATTTT. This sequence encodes CASSPTDHIADTQYF.

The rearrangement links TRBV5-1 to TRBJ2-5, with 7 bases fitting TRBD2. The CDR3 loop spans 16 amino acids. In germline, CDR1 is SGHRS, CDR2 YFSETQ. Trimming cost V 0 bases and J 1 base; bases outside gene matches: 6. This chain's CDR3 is CASSLEGLPFQETQYF. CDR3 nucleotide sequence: TGCGCCAGCAGCTTGGAGGGACTACCATTCCAAGAGACCCAGTACTTC.

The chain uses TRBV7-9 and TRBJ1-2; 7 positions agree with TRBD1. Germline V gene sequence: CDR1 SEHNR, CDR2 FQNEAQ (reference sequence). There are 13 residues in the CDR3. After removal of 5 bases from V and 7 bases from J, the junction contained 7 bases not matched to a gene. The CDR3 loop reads CASSVRQGGGYTF. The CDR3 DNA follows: TGTGCCAGCAGCGTCCGACAGGGAGGTGGCTACACCTTC.

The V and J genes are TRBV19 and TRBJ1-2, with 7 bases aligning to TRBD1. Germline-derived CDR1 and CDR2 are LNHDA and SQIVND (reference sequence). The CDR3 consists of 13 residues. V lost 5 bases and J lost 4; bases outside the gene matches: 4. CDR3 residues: CASSEGTVYGYTF. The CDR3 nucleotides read TGTGCCAGTAGTGAGGGGACAGTCTATGGCTACACCTTC. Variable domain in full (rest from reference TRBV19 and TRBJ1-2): DGGITQSPKYLFRKEGQNVTLSCEQNLNHDAMYWYRQDPGQGLRLIYYSQIVNDFQKGDIAEGYSVSREKKESFPLTVTSAQKNPTAFYLCASSEGTVYGYTFGSGTRLTVV.

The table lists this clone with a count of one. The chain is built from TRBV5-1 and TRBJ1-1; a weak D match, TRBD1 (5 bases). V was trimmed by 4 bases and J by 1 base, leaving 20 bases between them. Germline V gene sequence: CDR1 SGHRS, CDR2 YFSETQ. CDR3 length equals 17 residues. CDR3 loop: CASSPTTNRRSNTEAFF. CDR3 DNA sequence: TGCGCCAGCAGCCCAACAACTAACAGGCGCTCGAACACTGAAGCTTTCTTT.

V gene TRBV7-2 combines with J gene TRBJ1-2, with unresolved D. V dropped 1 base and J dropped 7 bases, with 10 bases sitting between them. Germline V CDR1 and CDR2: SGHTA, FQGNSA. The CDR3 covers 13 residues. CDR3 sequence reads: CASSLERVSGYTF. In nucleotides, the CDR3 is TGTGCCAGCAGCTTAGAGAGGGTCTCTGGCTACACCTTC.

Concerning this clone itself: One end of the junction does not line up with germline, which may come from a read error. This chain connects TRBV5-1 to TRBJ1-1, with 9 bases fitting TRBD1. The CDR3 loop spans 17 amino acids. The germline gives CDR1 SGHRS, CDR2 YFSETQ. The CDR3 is CVSSLNRDRALDTEAFF. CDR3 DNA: TGCGTCAGCAGCTTGAACCGGGACAGGGCTTTGGACACTGAAGCTTTCTTT.

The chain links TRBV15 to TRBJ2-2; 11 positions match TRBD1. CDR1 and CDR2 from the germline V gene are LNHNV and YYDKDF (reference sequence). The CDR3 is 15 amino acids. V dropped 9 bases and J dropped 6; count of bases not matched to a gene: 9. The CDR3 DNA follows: TGTGCCACAACACTACCGGGACAGGGGGCCGGGGAGCTGTTTTTT. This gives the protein CATTLPGQGAGELFF.

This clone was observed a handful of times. The CDR3 coding sequence is TGTGCCAGCAGCGTATCGACAGATCCTGTTAACGAGCAGTACTTC. This gives the protein CASSVSTDPVNEQYF. The rearrangement joins TRBV9 to TRBJ2-7; TRBD1 is a possible D gene (5 bases). This CDR3 comprises 15 residues. Trimming removed 1 base from V and 5 bases from J, with 16 bases in between. The V gene's germline CDR1 is SGDLS and CDR2 YYNGEE.

CDR3 nucleotides: TGCGCCAGCAGCTTGGCCGGACAGGGGGCTCACATTCAGTACTTC. This translates into CASSLAGQGAHIQYF. This chain uses TRBV5-1 with TRBJ2-4; TRBD1 matches at 11 bases. From germline, CDR1 is SGHRS and CDR2 YFSETQ. V lost 0 bases, J lost 8 bases, and 4 bases stayed unmatched. The CDR3 is 15 residues long.

The CDR3 sequence is CASSPRSSYNSPLHF. CDR3 bases: TGTGCCAGCAGTCCCCGGAGCTCCTATAATTCACCCCTCCACTTT. V gene TRBV9 combines with J gene TRBJ1-6; D call uncertain. This CDR3 is 15 amino acids long. V was pared by 5 bases and J by 0 bases, with 9 bases between. CDR1 and CDR2 from the germline V gene are SGDLS and YYNGEE.

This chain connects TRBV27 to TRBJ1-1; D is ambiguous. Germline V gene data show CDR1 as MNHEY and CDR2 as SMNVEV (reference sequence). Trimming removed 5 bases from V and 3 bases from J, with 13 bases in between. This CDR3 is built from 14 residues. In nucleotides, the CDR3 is TGTGCCAGCAGTGCGCGGACTGGGGACACTGAAGCTTTCTTT. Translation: CASSARTGDTEAFF.

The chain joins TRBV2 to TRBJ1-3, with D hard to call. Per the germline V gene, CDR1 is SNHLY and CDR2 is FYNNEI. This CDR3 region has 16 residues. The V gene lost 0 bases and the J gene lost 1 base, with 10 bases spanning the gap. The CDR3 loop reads CASSEALAKSGNTIYF. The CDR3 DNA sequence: TGTGCCAGCAGTGAAGCGCTGGCCAAATCTGGAAACACCATATATTTT.

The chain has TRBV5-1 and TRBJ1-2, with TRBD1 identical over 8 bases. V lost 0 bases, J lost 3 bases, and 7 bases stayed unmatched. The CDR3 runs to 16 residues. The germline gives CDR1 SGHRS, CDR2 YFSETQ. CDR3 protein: CASSLGDSGQDYGYTF. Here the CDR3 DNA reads TGCGCCAGCAGCTTGGGGGATTCGGGACAGGACTATGGCTACACCTTC.

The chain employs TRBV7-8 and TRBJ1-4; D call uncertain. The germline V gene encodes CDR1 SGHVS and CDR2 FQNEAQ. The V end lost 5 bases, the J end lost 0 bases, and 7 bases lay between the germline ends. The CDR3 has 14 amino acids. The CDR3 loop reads CASSPLTTNEKLFF. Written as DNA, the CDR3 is TGTGCCAGCAGCCCGTTAACAACTAATGAAAAACTGTTTTTT.

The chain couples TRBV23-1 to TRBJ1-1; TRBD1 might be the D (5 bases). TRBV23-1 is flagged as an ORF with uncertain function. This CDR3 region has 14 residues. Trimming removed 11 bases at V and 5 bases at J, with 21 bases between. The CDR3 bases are TGCGCCGGGGCCGTCGCGTCAGGGCGGACTGAAGCTTTCTTT. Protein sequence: CAGAVASGRTEAFF.

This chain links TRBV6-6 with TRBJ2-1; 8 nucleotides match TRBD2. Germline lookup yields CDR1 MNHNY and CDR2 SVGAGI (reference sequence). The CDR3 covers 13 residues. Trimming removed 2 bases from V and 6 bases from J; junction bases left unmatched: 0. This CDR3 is CASSYAGGNEQFF. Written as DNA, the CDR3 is TGTGCCAGCAGTTACGCGGGGGGCAATGAGCAGTTCTTC.

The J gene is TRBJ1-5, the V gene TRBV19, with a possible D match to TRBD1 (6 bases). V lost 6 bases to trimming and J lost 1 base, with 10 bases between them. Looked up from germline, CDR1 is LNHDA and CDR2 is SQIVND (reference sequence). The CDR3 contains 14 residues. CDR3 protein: CASSDTGSNQPQHF. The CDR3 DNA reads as TGTGCCAGTAGCGACACAGGGAGCAATCAGCCCCAGCATTTT.